What follows are 26 T cell receptor beta chains derived from one specimen sequenced in a study of control samples from healthy donors and cancer patients. Profiled with immunoSEQ multiplex PCR; TCRdb holds only in-frame clones, not every one. This sample has 350,000 to 450,000 clones, with around nine tenths found just once. What was sequenced was PBMCs. These receptors all come from a man aged 40-49 years with head and neck cancer.

The chain carries TRBV4-2 and TRBJ1-5; no clear D gene. V shed 0 bases and J shed 4 bases, with 13 bases lying between them. CDR3 length: 16 amino acids. CDR1 LGHNA and CDR2 YNFKEQ come from the germline V gene. The CDR3 bases are TGTGCCAGCAGCCAAGAGGGCCGGAGAATAAATCAGCCCCAGCATTTT. Its translation: CASSQEGRRINQPQHF.

The chain links TRBV7-2 to TRBJ1-1, with no clear D. Germline CDR1 reads SGHTA; CDR2 reads FQGNSA. The CDR3 has 14 residues. V was pared by 3 bases and J by 3 bases, with 11 bases between. CDR3 DNA sequence: TGTGCCAGCAGCTTGAAGCTGGGTTACACTGAAGCTTTCTTT. This sequence encodes CASSLKLGYTEAFF.

The J gene is TRBJ2-3, the V gene TRBV6-2 or TRBV6-3; D possibly corresponds to TRBD2 (5 bases). Germline CDR1 MNHEY, CDR2 SVGEGT. Trimming cost V 6 bases and J 5 bases, with 12 bases left between them. This CDR3 spans 13 amino acids. The CDR3: CASSRTARDTQYF. Written as DNA, the CDR3 is TGTGCCAGCAGCCGGACTGCCAGAGATACGCAGTATTTT.

The chain uses TRBV24-1 and TRBJ1-2, with 8 bases lining up with TRBD1. V shed 9 bases and J 4 bases; nucleotides not matched to a gene: 3. Germline CDR1 KGHDR, CDR2 SFDVKD. This CDR3 comprises 12 residues. CDR3 loop: CATHDRGYGYTF. CDR3 DNA sequence: TGTGCCACCCATGACAGGGGCTATGGCTACACCTTC.

The chain links TRBV19 to TRBJ1-1, with 7 bases aligning to TRBD1. V lost 4 bases and J lost 5; bases outside the gene matches: 10. The CDR3 spans 15 residues. Germline assignment: CDR1 LNHDA and CDR2 SQIVND (reference sequence). CDR3 sequence reads: CASSTPTGRRTEAFF. CDR3 DNA: TGTGCCAGTAGTACTCCGACAGGGCGAAGAACTGAAGCTTTCTTT.

This chain uses TRBV7-3 with TRBJ2-5; D is undetermined. V gave up 4 bases and J gave up 2 bases, with 8 bases separating them. The CDR3 extends over 13 amino acids. Germline V gives CDR1 SGHTA, CDR2 FQGTGA. CDR3 DNA: TGTGCCAGCAGCTCCACGAGACAAGAGACCCAGTACTTC. It yields the protein CASSSTRQETQYF.

This chain's CDR3 is CASSFRPDYYEQYF. The CDR3 bases are TGTGCCAGCAGTTTTCGACCGGATTACTACGAGCAGTACTTC. V usage is TRBV27 and J usage is TRBJ2-7; no clear D gene. Trimming removed 3 bases from V and 3 bases from J, with 12 bases in between. The CDR3 has 14 amino acids. CDR1 and CDR2 from the germline V gene are MNHEY and SMNVEV (reference sequence).

This chain joins TRBV9 and TRBJ2-1; D may match TRBD1 or TRBD2 (5 bases each). Per the germline V gene, CDR1 is SGDLS and CDR2 is YYNGEE. This CDR3 is built from 15 residues. V dropped 0 bases and J dropped 7 bases, with 14 bases sitting between them. The CDR3 loop reads CASSVAGAGGNEQFF. Here the CDR3 DNA reads TGTGCCAGCAGCGTAGCTGGGGCGGGTGGTAATGAGCAGTTCTTC.

Worth noting for this clone: Sequence at one end of the junction differs from germline and may be a read error. This chain joins TRBV19 and TRBJ2-1; unclear D gene. Germline V gene sequence: CDR1 LNHDA, CDR2 SQIVND (reference sequence). The CDR3 is 13 amino acids. The CDR3 sequence is CASSIRPYHEQFF. The CDR3 nucleotides read TGTGCCAGTAGTATACGCCCCTACCATGAGCAGTTCTTC.

The chain combines TRBV19 with TRBJ2-2; 7 nucleotides match TRBD2. CDR1 is LNHDA, CDR2 SQIVND, per germline (reference sequence). The ends lost 5 bases at V and 4 bases at J; junction bases unmatched: 10. This CDR3 spans 16 amino acids. The CDR3 spells CASSVPPGEGTGELFF. The DNA of the CDR3 is TGTGCCAGTAGTGTCCCGCCCGGGGAGGGCACCGGGGAGCTGTTTTTT.

The gene calls are TRBV5-1 and TRBJ2-3, with 10 bases that match TRBD1. CDR3 length equals 17 residues. The junction had 5 bases not matched to a gene; V was cut back by 0 bases and J by 1 base. Germline CDR1 and CDR2: SGHRS and YFSETQ. CDR3 in amino acids: CASSLGAGQGGTDTQYF. CDR3 nucleotide sequence: TGCGCCAGCAGCTTGGGGGCCGGACAGGGGGGCACAGATACGCAGTATTTT.

To note about this clone: Germline is not matched at one junction end, which may reflect a read error. V gene TRBV7-9 combines with J gene TRBJ2-7, with D possibly called TRBD1 or TRBD2 (6 bases each). This CDR3 is built from 13 residues. Germline CDR1 reads SEHNR; CDR2 reads FQNEAQ (reference sequence). The CDR3 region has the DNA TGTGCCAGCGAGGGGGGCGATTCCTCCGAGCAGTACTTC. Its translation: CASEGGDSSEQYF.

The chain recombines TRBV5-4 with TRBJ2-2; a possible D gene is TRBD2 (6 bases). Trimming took 7 bases from V and 2 from J, leaving 15 bases between them. This CDR3 is built from 15 residues. Per the germline V gene, CDR1 is SGHNT and CDR2 is YYREEE (reference sequence). This CDR3 is CASSAGLRNTGELFF. For the CDR3, the DNA is TGTGCCAGCTCCGCGGGGCTGAGAAACACCGGGGAGCTGTTTTTT.

V gene TRBV7-2 combines with J gene TRBJ1-1; no reliable D call. Between the trimmed V and J ends, which lost 2 bases and 2 bases, there was a span of 9 bases. This CDR3 is built from 14 residues. Looked up from germline, CDR1 is SGHTA and CDR2 is FQGNSA. CDR3 bases: TGTGCCAGCAGCTTATGGGAGGCAAACACTGAAGCTTTCTTT. It translates to CASSLWEANTEAFF.

The chain joins TRBV2 to TRBJ1-4; 8 bases align to TRBD1. CDR3 length: 16 amino acids. Trimming cost V 1 base and J 3 bases; bases outside gene matches: 4. The germline gives CDR1 SNHLY, CDR2 FYNNEI. This chain's CDR3 is CASSEGGQGSNEKLFF. CDR3 sequence (DNA): TGTGCCAGCAGTGAAGGCGGACAGGGTTCTAATGAAAAACTGTTTTTT.

The chain recombines TRBV10-1 with TRBJ1-2; perhaps TRBD1 as D (5 bases). V lost 0 bases and J lost 4, with 15 bases in between. This CDR3 spans 16 amino acids. Germline CDR1 and CDR2: WNHNN and SYGVQD (reference sequence). The CDR3 protein is CASSESLGAGFYGYTF. The CDR3, as DNA: TGCGCCAGCAGTGAGTCTCTAGGGGCCGGGTTCTATGGCTACACCTTC.

V is TRBV20-1 and J is TRBJ2-5; tentative D call: TRBD2 (6 bases). Germline values: CDR1 DFQATT, CDR2 SNEGSKA (reference sequence). Trimming took 3 bases from V and 2 from J, leaving 10 bases between them. The CDR3 runs to 13 residues. The CDR3: CSASRDSQETQYF. CDR3 nucleotide sequence: TGCAGTGCTAGTAGGGACTCGCAAGAGACCCAGTACTTC.

The rearrangement joins TRBV4-3 to TRBJ2-5; D possibly corresponds to TRBD1 (6 bases). Trimming shortened V by 0 bases and J by 4 bases, and 15 bases separated the two germline ends. Germline V CDR1 and CDR2: LGHNA, YSLEER. The CDR3 has 16 amino acids. CDR3 nucleotides: TGCGCCAGCAGCCAAGATTCCGCAGGGGCGGGAGAGACCCAGTACTTC. Translated, it gives CASSQDSAGAGETQYF.

The chain is built from TRBV27 and TRBJ2-7, with D uncertain. Looked up from germline, CDR1 is MNHEY and CDR2 is SMNVEV (reference sequence). The CDR3 runs 14 residues. The V end lost 4 bases, the J end lost 2 bases, and 12 bases lay between the germline ends. CDR3 nucleotides: TGTGCCAGCAGTTCCGGTCTAAATGCCTACGAGCAGTACTTC. Encoded protein: CASSSGLNAYEQYF.

CDR3 sequence (DNA): TGTGCCAGCAGTTTACGGGCCAGTTCCTACAATGAGCAGTTCTTC. Residues: CASSLRASSYNEQFF. The genes are TRBV28 and TRBJ2-1; D unresolved. This CDR3 region has 15 residues. Germline V CDR1 and CDR2: MDHEN, SYDVKM. Trimming shortened V by 2 bases and J by 1 base, and 9 bases separated the two germline ends.

The rearrangement links TRBV5-1 to TRBJ1-1; 8 nucleotides agree with TRBD1. The V and J ends lost 3 bases and 1 base, in that order; junction bases with no gene match: 5. The CDR3 totals 15 residues. Germline V lookup: CDR1 SGHRS, CDR2 YFSETQ. The chain's CDR3 is CASSSRTGRNTEAFF. DNA of the CDR3: TGCGCCAGCAGCTCGCGGACAGGGAGGAACACTGAAGCTTTCTTT.

J is TRBJ2-7 and V is TRBV7-2, with D perhaps TRBD1 (5 bases). The V gene lost 1 base and the J gene lost 2 bases, with 15 bases spanning the gap. The germline V gene encodes CDR1 SGHTA and CDR2 FQGNSA. There are 16 residues in the CDR3. CDR3 DNA: TGTGCCAGCAGCTTAGGGGTAAGGGCAGGGACCTACGAGCAGTACTTC. Its translation: CASSLGVRAGTYEQYF. The full variable domain, with the rest looked up from reference TRBV7-2 and TRBJ2-7, is GAGVSQSPSNKVTEKGKDVELRCDPISGHTALYWYRQSLGQGLEFLIYFQGNSAPDKSGLPSDRFSAERTGGSVSTLTIQRTQQEDSAVYLCASSLGVRAGTYEQYFGPGTRLTVT.

This chain connects TRBV18 to TRBJ1-1; D is perhaps TRBD1 (5 bases). V was trimmed by 4 bases and J by 3 bases, leaving 12 bases between them. The CDR3 spans 14 residues. Per the germline V gene, CDR1 is KGHSH and CDR2 is LQKENI. The DNA for the CDR3 is TGTGCCAGCTCACAACGGGGGGAGGACACTGAAGCTTTCTTT. Translating it yields CASSQRGEDTEAFF.

V is TRBV19 and J is TRBJ2-6, with D unresolved. In germline, CDR1 is LNHDA, CDR2 SQIVND (reference sequence). CDR3 size: 15 residues. Trimming pared 1 base from V and 0 bases from J, leaving 4 bases between. CDR3 DNA sequence: TGTGCCAGTAGTATAGGGACCTCTGGGGCCAACGTCCTGACTTTC. It translates to CASSIGTSGANVLTF.

This chain joins TRBV28 and TRBJ2-3; D remains ambiguous. The CDR3 is 15 amino acids. V was pared by 3 bases and J by 5 bases, with 15 bases between. Germline CDR1 reads MDHEN; CDR2 reads SYDVKM. The CDR3 nucleotides are TGTGCCAGCAGTTTTAGGGCGAAGTGGGGAGATACGCAGTATTTT. Translation: CASSFRAKWGDTQYF. The whole variable domain, remainder taken from reference TRBV28 and TRBJ2-3, is DVKVTQSSRYLVKRTGEKVFLECVQDMDHENMFWYRQDPGLGLRLIYFSYDVKMKEKGDIPEGYSVSREKKERFSLILESASTNQTSMYLCASSFRAKWGDTQYFGPGTRLTVL.

The chain combines TRBV28 with TRBJ2-3; D uncertain. CDR1 and CDR2 (germline): MDHEN, SYDVKM. V shed 4 bases and J shed 2 bases, with 10 bases lying between them. There are 14 residues in the CDR3. This CDR3 is CASSSGPLTDTQYF. The CDR3 DNA follows: TGTGCCAGCAGTTCAGGACCACTCACAGATACGCAGTATTTT.